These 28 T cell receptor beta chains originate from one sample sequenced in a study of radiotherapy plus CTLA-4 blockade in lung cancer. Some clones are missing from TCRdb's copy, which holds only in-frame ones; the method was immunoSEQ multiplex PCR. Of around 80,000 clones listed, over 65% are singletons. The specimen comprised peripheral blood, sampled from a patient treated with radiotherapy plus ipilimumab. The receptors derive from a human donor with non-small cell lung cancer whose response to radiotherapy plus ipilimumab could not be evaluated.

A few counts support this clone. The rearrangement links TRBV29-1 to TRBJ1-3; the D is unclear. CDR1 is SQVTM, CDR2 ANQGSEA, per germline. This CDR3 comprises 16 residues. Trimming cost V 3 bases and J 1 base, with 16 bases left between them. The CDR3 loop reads CSVDVTGGQSGNTIYF. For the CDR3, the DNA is TGCAGCGTTGATGTTACGGGCGGGCAATCTGGAAACACCATATATTTT. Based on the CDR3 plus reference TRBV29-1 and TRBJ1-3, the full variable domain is SAVISQKPSRDICQRGTSLTIQCQVDSQVTMMFWYRQQPGQSLTLIATANQGSEATYESGFVIDKFPISRPNLTFSTLTVSNMSPEDSSIYLCSVDVTGGQSGNTIYFGEGSWLTVV.

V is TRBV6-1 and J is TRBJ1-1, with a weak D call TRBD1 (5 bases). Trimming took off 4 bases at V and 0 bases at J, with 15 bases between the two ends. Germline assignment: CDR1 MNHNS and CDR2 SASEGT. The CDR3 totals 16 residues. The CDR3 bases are TGTGCCAGCAGTGTCCCCGTGGGGCTATTGAACACTGAAGCTTTCTTT. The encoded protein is CASSVPVGLLNTEAFF.

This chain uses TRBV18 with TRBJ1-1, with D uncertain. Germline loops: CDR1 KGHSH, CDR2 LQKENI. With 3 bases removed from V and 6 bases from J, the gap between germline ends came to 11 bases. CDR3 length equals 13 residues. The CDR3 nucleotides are TGTGCCAGCTCACCCACAGCCTTTTCTGAAGCTTTCTTT. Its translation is CASSPTAFSEAFF. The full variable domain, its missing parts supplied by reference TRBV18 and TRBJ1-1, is NAGVMQNPRHLVRRRGQEARLRCSPMKGHSHVYWYRQLPEEGLKFMVYLQKENIIDESGMPKERFSAEFPKEGPSILRIQQVVRGDSAAYFCASSPTAFSEAFFGQGTRLTVV.

Written as DNA, the CDR3 is TGTGCCAGCAGTTTCTCCTTCACCGGGGGGTACTCCTACGAGCAGTACTTC. Its translation: CASSFSFTGGYSYEQYF. This rearrangement joins TRBV27 to TRBJ2-7; 7 bases fit TRBD2. This CDR3 region has 17 residues. The V gene end was trimmed by 3 bases and the J gene end by 0 bases; junction bases not matched to a gene: 11. Germline loops: CDR1 MNHEY, CDR2 SMNVEV (reference sequence).

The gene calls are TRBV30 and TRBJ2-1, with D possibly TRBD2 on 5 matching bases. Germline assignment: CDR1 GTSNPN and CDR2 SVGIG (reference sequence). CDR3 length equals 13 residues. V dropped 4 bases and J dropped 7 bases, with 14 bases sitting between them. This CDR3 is CAWNQRRDNEQFF. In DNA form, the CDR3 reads TGTGCCTGGAACCAGCGACGGGATAATGAGCAGTTCTTC.

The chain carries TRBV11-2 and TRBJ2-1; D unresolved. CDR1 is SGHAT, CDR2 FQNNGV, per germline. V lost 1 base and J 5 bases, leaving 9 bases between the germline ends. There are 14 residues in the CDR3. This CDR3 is CASSLVGKNNEQFF. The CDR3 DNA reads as TGTGCCAGCAGCTTAGTGGGCAAAAACAATGAGCAGTTCTTC.

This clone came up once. The chain's CDR3 is CASTGTGGGEDGYTF. As DNA, the CDR3 is TGTGCCAGCACCGGGACAGGGGGCGGTGAAGACGGCTACACCTTC. V gene TRBV2 combines with J gene TRBJ1-2; 12 positions agree with TRBD1. This CDR3 spans 15 amino acids. Germline V gene data show CDR1 as SNHLY and CDR2 as FYNNEI. Losses at the gene ends were 7 bases for V and 8 bases for J; bases not matched to a gene: 11.

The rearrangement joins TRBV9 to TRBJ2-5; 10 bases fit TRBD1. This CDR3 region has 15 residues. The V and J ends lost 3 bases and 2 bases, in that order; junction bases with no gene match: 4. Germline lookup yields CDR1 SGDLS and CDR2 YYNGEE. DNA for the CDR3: TGTGCCAGCAGCGAAGACAGGGGGCCACAAGAGACCCAGTACTTC. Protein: CASSEDRGPQETQYF.

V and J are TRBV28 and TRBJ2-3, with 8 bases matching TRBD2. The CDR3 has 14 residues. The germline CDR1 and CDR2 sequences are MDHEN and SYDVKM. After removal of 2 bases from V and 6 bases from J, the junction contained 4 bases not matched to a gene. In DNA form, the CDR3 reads TGTGCCAGCAGTTTACGGGGGGGGTCGGATACGCAGTATTTT. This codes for CASSLRGGSDTQYF.

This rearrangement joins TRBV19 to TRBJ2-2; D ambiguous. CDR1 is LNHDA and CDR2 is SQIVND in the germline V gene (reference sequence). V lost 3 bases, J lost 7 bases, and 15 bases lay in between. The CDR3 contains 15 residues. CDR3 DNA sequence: TGTGCCAGTAGTATCCCCGTGACCGGCGGCGGGGAGCTGTTTTTT. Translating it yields CASSIPVTGGGELFF.

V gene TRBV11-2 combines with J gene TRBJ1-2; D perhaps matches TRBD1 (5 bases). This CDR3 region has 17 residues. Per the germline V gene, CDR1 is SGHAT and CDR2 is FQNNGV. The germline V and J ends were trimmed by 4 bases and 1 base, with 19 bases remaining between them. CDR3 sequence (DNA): TGTGCCAGCAGCTACCTCTTAGGGGCAGGCGGTAACTATGGCTACACCTTC. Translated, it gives CASSYLLGAGGNYGYTF.

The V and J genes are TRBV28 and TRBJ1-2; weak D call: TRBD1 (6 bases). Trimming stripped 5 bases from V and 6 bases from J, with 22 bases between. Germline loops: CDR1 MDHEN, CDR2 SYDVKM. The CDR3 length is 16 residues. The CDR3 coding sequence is TGTGCCAGCAGTCCCAAAAACAGGGTGAAGGGCCATGGCTACACCTTC. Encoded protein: CASSPKNRVKGHGYTF.

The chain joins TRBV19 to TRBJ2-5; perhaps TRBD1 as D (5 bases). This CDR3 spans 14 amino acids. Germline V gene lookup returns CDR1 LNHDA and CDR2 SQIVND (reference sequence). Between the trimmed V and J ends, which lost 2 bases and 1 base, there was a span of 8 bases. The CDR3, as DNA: TGTGCCAGTAGTATAAGTACAGGCCAAGAGACCCAGTACTTC. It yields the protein CASSISTGQETQYF.

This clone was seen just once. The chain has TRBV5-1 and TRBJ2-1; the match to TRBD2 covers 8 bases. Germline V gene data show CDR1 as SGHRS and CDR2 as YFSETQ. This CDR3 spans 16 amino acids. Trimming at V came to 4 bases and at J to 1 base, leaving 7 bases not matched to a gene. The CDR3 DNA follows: TGCGCCAGCAGCACCCTTAGCGGGGCATCCTACAATGAGCAGTTCTTC. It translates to CASSTLSGASYNEQFF.

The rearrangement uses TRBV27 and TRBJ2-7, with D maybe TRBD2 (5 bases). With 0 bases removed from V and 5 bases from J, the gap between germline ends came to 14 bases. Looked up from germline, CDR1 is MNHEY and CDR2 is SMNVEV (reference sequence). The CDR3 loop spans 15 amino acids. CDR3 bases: TGTGCCAGCAGTTTATCCGGGGAAATTTTCCACGAGCAGTACTTC. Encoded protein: CASSLSGEIFHEQYF.

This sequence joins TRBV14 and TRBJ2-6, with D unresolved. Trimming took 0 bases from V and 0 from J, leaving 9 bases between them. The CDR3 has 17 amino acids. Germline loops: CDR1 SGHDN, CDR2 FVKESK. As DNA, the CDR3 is TGTGCCAGCAGCCAAGATGGCATTCGCTCTGGGGCCAACGTCCTGACTTTC. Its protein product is CASSQDGIRSGANVLTF.

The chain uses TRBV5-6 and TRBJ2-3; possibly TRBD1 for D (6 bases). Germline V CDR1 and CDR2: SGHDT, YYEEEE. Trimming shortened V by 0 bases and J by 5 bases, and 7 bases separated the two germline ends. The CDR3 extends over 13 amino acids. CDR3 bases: TGTGCCAGCAGCTTGGGCAGGGGAGATACGCAGTATTTT. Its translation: CASSLGRGDTQYF.

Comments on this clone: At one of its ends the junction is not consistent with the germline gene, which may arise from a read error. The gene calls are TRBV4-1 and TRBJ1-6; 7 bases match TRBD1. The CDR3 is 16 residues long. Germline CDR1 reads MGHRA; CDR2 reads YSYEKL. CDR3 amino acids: CAGSPETGMSNSPLHF. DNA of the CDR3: TGCGCCGGCAGCCCTGAGACAGGGATGAGCAATTCGCCCCTCCACTTT.

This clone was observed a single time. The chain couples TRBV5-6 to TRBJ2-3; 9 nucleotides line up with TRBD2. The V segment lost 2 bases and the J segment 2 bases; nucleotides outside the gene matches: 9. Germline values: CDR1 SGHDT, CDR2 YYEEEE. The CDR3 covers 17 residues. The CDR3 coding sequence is TGTGCCAGCAGCTTTTACGGCGGGGGGGCTAACACAGATACGCAGTATTTT. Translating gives CASSFYGGGANTDTQYF.

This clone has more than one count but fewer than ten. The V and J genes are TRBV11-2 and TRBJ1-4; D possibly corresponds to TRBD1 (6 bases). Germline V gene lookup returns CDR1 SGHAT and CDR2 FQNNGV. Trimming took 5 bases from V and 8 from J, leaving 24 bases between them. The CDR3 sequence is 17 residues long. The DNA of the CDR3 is TGTGCCAGCAGCCCCTTGGGGCAGGGGTTGGTCGACGAAAAACTGTTTTTT. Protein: CASSPLGQGLVDEKLFF.

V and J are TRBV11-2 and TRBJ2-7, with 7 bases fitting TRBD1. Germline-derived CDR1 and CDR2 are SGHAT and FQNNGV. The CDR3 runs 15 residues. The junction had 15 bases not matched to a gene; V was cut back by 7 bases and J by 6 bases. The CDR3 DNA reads TGTGCCAGCAACTATTACCGGGACAGTCCCATCGAGCAGTACTTC. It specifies CASNYYRDSPIEQYF.

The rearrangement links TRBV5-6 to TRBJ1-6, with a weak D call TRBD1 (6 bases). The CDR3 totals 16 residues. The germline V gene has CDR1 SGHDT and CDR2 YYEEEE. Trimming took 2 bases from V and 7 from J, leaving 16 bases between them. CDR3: CASSFFYRVGNSPLHF. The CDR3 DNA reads TGTGCCAGCAGCTTCTTCTACAGGGTTGGGAATTCACCCCTCCACTTT. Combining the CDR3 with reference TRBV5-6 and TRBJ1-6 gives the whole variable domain DAGVTQSPTHLIKTRGQQVTLRCSPKSGHDTVSWYQQALGQGPQFIFQYYEEEERQRGNFPDRFSGHQFPNYSSELNVNALLLGDSALYLCASSFFYRVGNSPLHFGNGTRLTVT.

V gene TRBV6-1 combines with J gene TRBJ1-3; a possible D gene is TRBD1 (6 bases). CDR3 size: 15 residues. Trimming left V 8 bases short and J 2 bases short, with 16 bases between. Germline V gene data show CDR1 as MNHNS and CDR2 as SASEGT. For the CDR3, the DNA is TGTGCCAGCGGCAAAGACAGGCGTACTGGAAACACCATATATTTT. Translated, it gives CASGKDRRTGNTIYF.

CDR3 nucleotide sequence: TGTGCCAGCCTCCTTGGGGGGTCAAAGCCCTACAATGAGCAGTTCTTC. Its protein is CASLLGGSKPYNEQFF. This chain links TRBV13 with TRBJ2-1; TRBD2 is a possible D gene (6 bases). The V gene lost 8 bases and the J gene lost 2 bases, with 19 bases spanning the gap. Germline CDR1 PRHDT, CDR2 FYEKMQ (reference sequence). The CDR3 contains 16 residues. The whole variable domain, remainder taken from reference TRBV13 and TRBJ2-1, is AAGVIQSPRHLIKEKRETATLKCYPIPRHDTVYWYQQGPGQDPQFLISFYEKMQSDKGSIPDRFSAQQFSDYHSELNMSSLELGDSALYFCASLLGGSKPYNEQFFGPGTRLTVL.

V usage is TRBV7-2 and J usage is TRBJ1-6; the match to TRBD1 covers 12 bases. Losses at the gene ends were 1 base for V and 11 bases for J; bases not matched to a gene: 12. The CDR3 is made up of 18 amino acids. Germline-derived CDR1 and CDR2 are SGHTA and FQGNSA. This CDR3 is CASSLGWGDRGPNPPLHF. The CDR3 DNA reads TGTGCCAGCAGCTTAGGTTGGGGGGACAGGGGGCCAAATCCACCCCTCCACTTT.

CDR3 residues: CASSTGQGLEKLFF. CDR3 DNA sequence: TGTGCCAGCAGCACCGGACAGGGTTTAGAAAAACTGTTTTTT. V and J are TRBV28 and TRBJ1-4, with TRBD1 matching 8 bases. The length of the CDR3 is 14 residues. V shed 6 bases, J shed 8 bases, and the junction held 8 bases outside the gene matches. The germline V gene encodes CDR1 MDHEN and CDR2 SYDVKM.

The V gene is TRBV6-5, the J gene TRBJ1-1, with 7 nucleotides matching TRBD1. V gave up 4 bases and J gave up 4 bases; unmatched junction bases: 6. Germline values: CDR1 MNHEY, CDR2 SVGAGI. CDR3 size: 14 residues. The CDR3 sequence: CASSFRDRPTEAFF. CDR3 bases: TGTGCCAGCAGTTTTAGGGACAGACCCACTGAAGCTTTCTTT.

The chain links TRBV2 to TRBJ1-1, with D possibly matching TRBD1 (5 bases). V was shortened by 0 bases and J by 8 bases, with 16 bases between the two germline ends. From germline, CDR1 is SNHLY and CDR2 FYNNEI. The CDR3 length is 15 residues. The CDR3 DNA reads TGTGCCAGCAGTGAAGCGCTCCGACAGAGACAAGAAGCTTTCTTT. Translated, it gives CASSEALRQRQEAFF.